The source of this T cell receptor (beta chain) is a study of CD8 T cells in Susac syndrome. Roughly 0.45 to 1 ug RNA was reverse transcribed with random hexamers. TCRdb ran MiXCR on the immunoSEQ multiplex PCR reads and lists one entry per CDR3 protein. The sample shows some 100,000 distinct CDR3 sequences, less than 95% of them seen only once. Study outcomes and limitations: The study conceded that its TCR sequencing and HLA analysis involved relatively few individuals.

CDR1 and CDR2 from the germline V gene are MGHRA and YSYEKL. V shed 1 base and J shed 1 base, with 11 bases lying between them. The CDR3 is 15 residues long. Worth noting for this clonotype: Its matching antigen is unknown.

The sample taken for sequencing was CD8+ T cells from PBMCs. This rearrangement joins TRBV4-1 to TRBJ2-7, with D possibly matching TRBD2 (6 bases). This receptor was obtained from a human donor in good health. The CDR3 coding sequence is TGCGCCAGCAGCCAAGCTCTCGGGGGATCCTACGAGCAGTACTTC. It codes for CASSQALGGSYEQYF.